A selection of T cell receptor beta chains follows, all from one sample in a study of human T cells and chemical hapten exposure. MiXCR was run by TCRdb on the RACE reads, yielding one entry per CDR3 protein. The top ten hold roughly 3.4% of the sample, which has around 75,000 distinct CDR3 sequences, 12% seen once. The source was whole blood, collected in connection with sensitization to the hapten diphenylcyclopropenone (DPC). The receptors were gathered from a woman aged 60-70 years with alopecia areata. Some clones in this sample may be carry-over from other donors' samples. CDR3s include the opening cysteine and the closing phenylalanine or tryptophan. Fields, in order: D gene, J gene, clone size, V gene, CDR3 DNA, CDR3 protein. A D gene is named only where the DNA matches it firmly. A row's size may be missing; if present it is once, few, many or a size class.

NA | TRBJ2-3 | NA | TRBV29-1 | TGCAGCGTTGACCGGCGGGGCACAGATACGCAGTATTTT | CSVDRRGTDTQYF
NA | TRBJ2-7 | few | TRBV19 | TGTGCCAGTAGTGCGGACGGCCGCGAGCAGTACTTC | CASSADGREQYF
TRBD1 | TRBJ1-4 | NA | TRBV29-1 | TGCAGCGTTCGGGGACAGAGTCGTGAAAAACTGTTTTTT | CSVRGQSREKLFF
NA | TRBJ2-7 | NA | TRBV18 | TGTGCCAGCTCACCACCGTCGAGCTCCTACGAGCAGTACTTC | CASSPPSSSYEQYF
NA | TRBJ2-6 | many | TRBV12-3/TRBV12-4 | TGTGCCAGCAGACAGGCTCGCTCTGGGGCCAACGTCCTGACTTTC | CASRQARSGANVLTF
NA | TRBJ1-2 | few | TRBV10-3 | TGTGCCATCAGTGCCCACAGTGCTCTAGAGGGCTACACCTTC | CAISAHSALEGYTF
NA | TRBJ2-5 | many | TRBV12-3/TRBV12-4 | TGTGCCAGCAGTCGGGACTTCTCGGAGACCCAGTACTTC | CASSRDFSETQYF
NA | TRBJ1-2 | many | TRBV7-8 | TGTGCCAGCAGCTTAGCAGGGACTAACTATGGCTACACCTTC | CASSLAGTNYGYTF
NA | TRBJ2-1 | few | TRBV3-1 | TGTGCCAGCAGCCCTCCCTCCCGTCGTAGCGTGAGATGGGATGAGCAGTTCTTC | CASSPPSRRSVRWDEQFF
NA | TRBJ2-1 | once | TRBV7-6 | TGTGTCAGCAGCTTAGACCCCGAATACAATGAGCAGTTCTTC | CVSSLDPEYNEQFF
NA | TRBJ1-3 | many | TRBV5-8 | TGTGCCAGCAGCCCCTGGAACTCTGGAAACACCATATATTTT | CASSPWNSGNTIYF
NA | TRBJ1-5 | many | TRBV29-1 | TGCAGCGTATCGCAGGCTTTTAATCAGCCCCAGCATTTT | CSVSQAFNQPQHF
TRBD2 | TRBJ2-1 | many | TRBV7-3 | TGTGCCAGCAGCTCCCCGGGACTAGCGGGGTCTTACAATGAGCAGTTCTTC | CASSSPGLAGSYNEQFF
TRBD1 | TRBJ1-2 | many | TRBV29-1 | TGCAGCGTCGAGACAGGGGCGACTAACTATGGCTACACCTTC | CSVETGATNYGYTF
NA | TRBJ2-1 | many | TRBV21-1 | TGTGCCAGCAGCAAAGTCTACCCACAGGGATGCACCTACAATGAGCAGTTCTTC | CASSKVYPQGCTYNEQFF
NA | TRBJ1-1 | once | TRBV2 | TGTGCCAATACCAGGCCACTCGTTTCAGCTTTCTTT | CANTRPLVSAFF
NA | TRBJ2-2 | few | TRBV18 | TGTGCCAGCTCACCACGAGTAGACAGCGAGACCGGGGAGCTGTTTTTT | CASSPRVDSETGELFF
NA | TRBJ1-2 | NA | TRBV12-3/TRBV12-4 | TGTGCCAGCAGCACGGCAGGGGTAGGCTACACCTTC | CASSTAGVGYTF
TRBD1 | TRBJ2-3 | NA | TRBV6-5 | TGTGCCAGCAACGACAGGGGCTACGCGACAGATACGCAGTATTTT | CASNDRGYATDTQYF
NA | TRBJ1-5 | few | TRBV7-8 | TGTGCCAGCAGCTTATCTTGGTTCAATCAGCCCCAGCATTTT | CASSLSWFNQPQHF
NA | TRBJ2-3 | NA | TRBV27 | TGTGCCAGCAGTTTATCTGGGGCCACAGATACGCAGTATTTT | CASSLSGATDTQYF
TRBD2 | TRBJ2-5 | few | TRBV10-2 | TGCGCCAGCAGTGTGAGCGGGGGGGCCCTTTATCAGTTAGAGACCCAGTACTTC | CASSVSGGALYQLETQYF
TRBD1 | TRBJ2-7 | few | TRBV18 | TGTGCCAGCTCACCAGGGACAGGGAAGGGCGGCGAGCAGTACTTC | CASSPGTGKGGEQYF
TRBD2 | TRBJ2-1 | few | TRBV4-2 | TGTGCCAGCAGCCAAGTGATACCTAGCGGGTACAATGAGCAGTTCTTC | CASSQVIPSGYNEQFF